These 24 T cell receptor beta chains were sequenced from one sample in a study of OX40 agonist ivuxolimab in advanced cancers. Only in-frame clones appear in the TCRdb table, and some are missing; sequencing was by immunoSEQ multiplex PCR. The sample yields fewer than 100,000 clones, more than 75% seen once. The specimen comprised CD4+ or CD8+ T cells sorted from blood, sampled in a trial of the OX40 agonist ivuxolimab. Every receptor here comes from an adult with an advanced solid tumor such as melanoma, head and neck, liver or kidney cancer.

V and J are TRBV14 and TRBJ2-1; D perhaps matches TRBD1 (5 bases). This CDR3 is 16 amino acids long. The germline gives CDR1 SGHDN, CDR2 FVKESK. Between the trimmed V and J ends, which lost 0 bases and 4 bases, there was a span of 13 bases. CDR3 amino acids: CASSQDRGFLYNEQFF. CDR3 in DNA: TGTGCCAGCAGCCAAGATAGGGGTTTTCTATACAATGAGCAGTTCTTC.

CDR3 loop: CASRSPGVNYGYTF. The CDR3 DNA reads as TGTGCCAGCAGATCCCCGGGGGTTAACTATGGCTACACCTTC. The chain has TRBV5-4 and TRBJ1-2; TRBD1 is a possible D gene (5 bases). V was cut by 5 bases and J by 1 base, with 12 bases left in between. This CDR3 comprises 14 residues. From germline, CDR1 is SGHNT and CDR2 YYREEE (reference sequence).

In its sample, this clone was seen a few times. The CDR3 spells CASSPAGTSGGPKFF. The CDR3 region has the DNA TGTGCCAGCAGTCCCGCGGGGACTAGCGGGGGGCCAAAGTTTTTT. The V call is TRBV6-5, the J call TRBJ2-2; 15 bases are a match to TRBD2. CDR3 length equals 15 residues. Germline V lookup: CDR1 MNHEY, CDR2 SVGAGI. The V gene end was trimmed by 5 bases and the J gene end by 16 bases; junction bases not matched to a gene: 11.

The chain joins TRBV2 to TRBJ2-4; D remains unclear. In germline, CDR1 is SNHLY, CDR2 FYNNEI. This CDR3 has 14 residues. The ends were cut back, 1 base at V and 10 bases at J, with 14 bases in the middle. CDR3 DNA: TGTGCCAGCAGTGAAGAGTTGTCTCCCTCGATTCAGTACTTC. This sequence encodes CASSEELSPSIQYF.

This rearrangement joins TRBV5-1 to TRBJ2-7; D is ambiguous. V was cut by 0 bases and J by 0 bases, with 4 bases left in between. The CDR3 consists of 13 residues. CDR1 SGHRS and CDR2 YFSETQ come from the germline V gene. The DNA for the CDR3 is TGCGCCAGCAGCTTGGCCGGCTCCTACGAGCAGTACTTC. Amino acids: CASSLAGSYEQYF.

The rearrangement joins TRBV5-1 to TRBJ2-2; D is uncertain. Per the germline V gene, CDR1 is SGHRS and CDR2 is YFSETQ. V lost 1 base to trimming and J lost 6 bases, with 7 bases between them. The CDR3 has 13 residues. CDR3 amino acids: CASSLLVPGELFF. Here the CDR3 DNA reads TGCGCCAGCAGCTTGTTAGTCCCCGGGGAGCTGTTTTTT.

The chain has TRBV28 and TRBJ2-3; D remains ambiguous. This CDR3 contains 14 residues. Between the trimmed V and J ends, which lost 3 bases and 5 bases, there was a span of 12 bases. Germline V lookup: CDR1 MDHEN, CDR2 SYDVKM. CDR3 sequence reads: CASSFLQSGDTQYF. Here the CDR3 DNA reads TGTGCCAGCAGTTTCTTGCAGTCAGGAGATACGCAGTATTTT.

This rearrangement joins TRBV18 to TRBJ1-2; no firm D call. Germline V gene data show CDR1 as KGHSH and CDR2 as LQKENI. This CDR3 is built from 14 residues. Deletions cut 0 bases from V and 4 bases from J, with 9 bases between. The chain's CDR3 is CASSPPSGVYGYTF. The CDR3 coding sequence is TGTGCCAGCTCACCACCGAGCGGGGTCTATGGCTACACCTTC.

This sequence joins TRBV5-4 and TRBJ2-5; TRBD2 might be the D (6 bases). The length of the CDR3 is 16 residues. V dropped 1 base and J dropped 2 bases, with 15 bases sitting between them. Germline CDR1 SGHNT, CDR2 YYREEE (reference sequence). CDR3 amino acids: CASSLLAVESQETQYF. CDR3 in DNA: TGTGCCAGCAGCTTGTTAGCGGTAGAATCGCAAGAGACCCAGTACTTC. The full variable domain, its missing parts supplied by reference TRBV5-4 and TRBJ2-5, is ETGVTQSPTHLIKTRGQQVTLRCSSQSGHNTVSWYQQALGQGPQFIFQYYREEENGRGNFPPRFSGLQFPNYSSELNVNALELDDSALYLCASSLLAVESQETQYFGPGTRLLVL.

The rearrangement links TRBV5-4 to TRBJ1-1; 7 bases agree with TRBD1. Per germline, CDR1 SGHNT and CDR2 YYREEE (reference sequence). The CDR3 has 15 amino acids. V trimming: 3 bases; J trimming: 0 bases; junction bases outside the gene matches: 5. The chain's CDR3 is CASSSRQGLNTEAFF. In DNA, the CDR3 is TGTGCCAGCAGCTCCAGACAGGGTCTGAACACTGAAGCTTTCTTT.

The V gene is TRBV11-3, the J gene TRBJ2-1; D is perhaps TRBD2 (5 bases). The CDR3 sequence is 14 residues long. Germline assignment: CDR1 SGHNT and CDR2 YENEEA. Trimming stripped 1 base from V and 7 bases from J, with 11 bases between. The DNA for the CDR3 is TGTGCCAGCAGCTTAGTCGCTAGCTCAAATGAGCAGTTCTTC. Translated, it gives CASSLVASSNEQFF.

DNA of the CDR3: TGTGCCAGCCAGGACAGTGGCAATCAGCCCCAGCATTTT. Its translation is CASQDSGNQPQHF. The chain joins TRBV25-1 to TRBJ1-5, with a possible D match to TRBD1 (6 bases). Looked up from germline, CDR1 is MGHDK and CDR2 is SYGVNS. Trimming cost V 8 bases and J 2 bases, with 10 bases left between them. The CDR3 loop spans 13 amino acids.

V usage is TRBV7-2 and J usage is TRBJ1-1, with D unresolved. This CDR3 has 13 residues. Germline CDR1 reads SGHTA; CDR2 reads FQGNSA. Trimming removed 2 bases at V and 5 bases at J, with 9 bases between. CDR3 loop: CASSLFEETEAFF. The CDR3 DNA reads TGTGCCAGCAGCTTATTTGAGGAGACTGAAGCTTTCTTT.

This clone has only a few counts. The chain recombines TRBV29-1 with TRBJ1-5; D is unresolved. Trimming pared 1 base from V and 4 bases from J, leaving 11 bases between. The CDR3 is made up of 14 amino acids. Germline V gene data show CDR1 as SQVTM and CDR2 as ANQGSEA. The CDR3 protein is CSVEVWHCNQPQHF. CDR3 DNA: TGCAGCGTTGAAGTGTGGCATTGTAATCAGCCCCAGCATTTT.

The CDR3 DNA sequence: TGCGCCAGCAGCCAGACTAGCGGCACAGATACGCAGTATTTT. Protein product: CASSQTSGTDTQYF. The chain uses TRBV5-1 and TRBJ2-3; 8 bases fit TRBD2. The CDR3 spans 14 residues. The V gene end was trimmed by 4 bases and the J gene end by 1 base; junction bases not matched to a gene: 2. CDR1 is SGHRS and CDR2 is YFSETQ in the germline V gene.

V and J are TRBV5-6 and TRBJ2-1; D ambiguous. The germline V gene has CDR1 SGHDT and CDR2 YYEEEE. V lost 2 bases, J lost 7 bases, and 10 bases lay in between. This CDR3 is 13 amino acids long. The CDR3: CASSFLSRNEQFF. CDR3 coding DNA: TGTGCCAGCAGCTTTTTAAGCAGAAATGAGCAGTTCTTC.

The V and J genes are TRBV5-1 and TRBJ2-7; 10 nucleotides agree with TRBD2. Germline values: CDR1 SGHRS, CDR2 YFSETQ. The CDR3 length is 15 residues. The V segment lost 0 bases and the J segment 3 bases; nucleotides outside the gene matches: 3. The CDR3 protein is CASSLEASGSYEQYF. Written as DNA, the CDR3 is TGCGCCAGCAGCTTGGAGGCTAGCGGGAGCTACGAGCAGTACTTC.

The V gene is TRBV28, the J gene TRBJ2-7; 7 nucleotides agree with TRBD1. Germline lookup yields CDR1 MDHEN and CDR2 SYDVKM. CDR3 size: 14 residues. V lost 7 bases to trimming and J lost 2 bases; unmatched junction nucleotides: 8. CDR3 nucleotide sequence: TGTGCCAGCACCGGATGGGACAGCACCTACGAGCAGTACTTC. Translating it yields CASTGWDSTYEQYF.

The rearrangement joins TRBV19 to TRBJ2-2; D is ambiguous. The germline V gene has CDR1 LNHDA and CDR2 SQIVND (reference sequence). Trimming took 7 bases from V and 3 from J, leaving 12 bases between them. The CDR3 consists of 14 residues. CDR3 nucleotides: TGTGCCAGTATGAAACAGAGAGACACCGGGGAGCTGTTTTTT. Encoded protein: CASMKQRDTGELFF.

The CDR3 protein is CAWSLRGAGGGGRETQYF. The CDR3 region has the DNA TGTGCCTGGAGTTTACGAGGAGCGGGAGGAGGGGGGCGTGAGACCCAGTACTTC. V is TRBV30 and J is TRBJ2-5; TRBD2 matches at 9 bases. V lost 2 bases, J lost 5 bases, and 18 bases stayed unmatched. CDR1 and CDR2 from the germline V gene are GTSNPN and SVGIG (reference sequence). The CDR3 is 18 residues long. The complete variable domain, with remaining parts taken from reference TRBV30 and TRBJ2-5, reads SQTIHQWPATLVQPVGSPLSLECTVEGTSNPNLYWYRQAAGRGLQLLFYSVGIGQISSEVPQNLSASRPQDRQFILSSKKLLLSDSGFYLCAWSLRGAGGGGRETQYFGPGTRLLVL.

The chain uses TRBV11-3 and TRBJ2-7; D is unresolved. The V end lost 3 bases, the J end lost 6 bases, and 9 bases lay between the germline ends. Germline loops: CDR1 SGHNT, CDR2 YENEEA. The CDR3 extends over 12 amino acids. CDR3 sequence reads: CASSFPKSEQYF. CDR3 coding DNA: TGTGCCAGCAGCTTCCCTAAGAGCGAGCAGTACTTC. The whole variable domain, remainder taken from reference TRBV11-3 and TRBJ2-7, is EAGVVQSPRYKIIEKKQPVAFWCNPISGHNTLYWYLQNLGQGPELLIRYENEEAVDDSQLPKDRFSAERLKGVDSTLKIQPAELGDSAVYLCASSFPKSEQYFGPGTRLTVT.

V usage is TRBV25-1 and J usage is TRBJ2-1; 7 bases are shared with TRBD2. Germline loops: CDR1 MGHDK, CDR2 SYGVNS. Germline trimming cut 3 bases from V and 2 bases from J; bases unmatched to any gene: 4. This CDR3 comprises 15 residues. For the CDR3, the DNA is TGTGCCAGCAGTGATAGCGGGCCCCCCTACAATGAGCAGTTCTTC. Amino acids: CASSDSGPPYNEQFF.

The rearrangement joins TRBV5-8 to TRBJ2-6; D gene ambiguous. V lost 0 bases and J 1 base, leaving 14 bases between the germline ends. The CDR3 consists of 18 residues. Germline V gives CDR1 SGHTS, CDR2 YDEGEE. CDR3 protein: CASSLVHIMGSGANVLTF. In DNA, the CDR3 is TGTGCCAGCAGCTTGGTTCACATTATGGGTTCTGGGGCCAACGTCCTGACTTTC.

The V and J genes are TRBV30 and TRBJ2-7; D possibly corresponds to TRBD1 (5 bases). CDR1 is GTSNPN, CDR2 SVGIG, per germline (reference sequence). The V end was cut by 0 bases, the J end by 5 bases, with 8 bases between. The CDR3 contains 12 residues. The CDR3 loop reads CAWSVQGDEQYF. As DNA, the CDR3 is TGTGCCTGGAGTGTACAAGGGGACGAGCAGTACTTC.